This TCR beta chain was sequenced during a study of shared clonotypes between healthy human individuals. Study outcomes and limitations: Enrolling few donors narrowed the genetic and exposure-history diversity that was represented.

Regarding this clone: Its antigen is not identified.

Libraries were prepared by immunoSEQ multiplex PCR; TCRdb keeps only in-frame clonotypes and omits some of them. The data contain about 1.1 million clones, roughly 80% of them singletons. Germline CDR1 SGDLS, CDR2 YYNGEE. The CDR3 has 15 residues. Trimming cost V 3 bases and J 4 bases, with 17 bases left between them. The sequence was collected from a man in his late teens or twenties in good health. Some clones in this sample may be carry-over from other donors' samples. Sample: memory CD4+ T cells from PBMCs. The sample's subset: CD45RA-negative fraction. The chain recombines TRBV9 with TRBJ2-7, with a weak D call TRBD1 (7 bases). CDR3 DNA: TGTGCCAGCAGCGCCCAGGGGGGCGCGAGGTACGAGCAGTACTTC. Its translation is CASSAQGGARYEQYF. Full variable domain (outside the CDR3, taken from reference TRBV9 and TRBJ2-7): DSGVTQTPKHLITATGQRVTLRCSPRSGDLSVYWYQQSLDQGLQFLIQYYNGEERAKGNILERFSAQQFPDLHSELNLSSLELGDSALYFCASSAQGGARYEQYFGPGTRLTVT.